Described below is a single T cell receptor beta chain sequence and its context. Antigen specificity is unknown. MiXCR, run by TCRdb on the 5' RACE reads, gives a single entry per CDR3 protein. The data show some 600,000 distinct CDR3 sequences, over 9% seen once. The sample comes from a study of T cells after yellow fever vaccination. The study, taken as a whole, reports: Boosting was followed by the reappearance of most primary-vaccination clones (roughly 95% CD4, roughly 90% CD8).

The germline V and J ends were trimmed by 6 bases and 0 bases, with 13 bases remaining between them. The length of the CDR3 is 15 residues. Looked up from germline, CDR1 is MDHEN and CDR2 is SYDVKM. The chain has TRBV28 and TRBJ2-3, with D hard to call. The sequence was collected from a man under 40 who received the YFV17D yellow fever vaccine. This specimen consisted of PBMCs, obtained on the day of the yellow fever booster vaccination. The CDR3 sequence is CASSQTHSSTDTQYF. Written as DNA, the CDR3 is TGTGCCAGCAGCCAGACACATTCTAGCACAGATACGCAGTATTTT.